Shown below are 24 T cell receptor beta chains from a single sample sequenced in a study of shared clonotypes between healthy human individuals. Sequencing was performed with immunoSEQ multiplex PCR; in TCRdb, only in-frame clones are kept and a portion is missing. The table has about 510,000 clones, about 80% seen once. Material for sequencing was PBMCs. The receptor source for this set is a woman in her 40s in good health. Some clones in this sample may be carry-over from other donors' samples.

This rearrangement joins TRBV27 to TRBJ2-1; D is unresolved. The CDR3 contains 12 residues. V lost 8 bases and J lost 4, with 9 bases in between. The germline CDR1 and CDR2 sequences are MNHEY and SMNVEV (reference sequence). Written as DNA, the CDR3 is TGTGCCAGCCGCGCATTATACAATGAGCAGTTCTTC. Its translation: CASRALYNEQFF.

The chain carries TRBV4-2 and TRBJ2-3; TRBD2 might be the D (5 bases). Germline V lookup: CDR1 LGHNA, CDR2 YNFKEQ. V shed 0 bases and J shed 6 bases, with 13 bases lying between them. The CDR3 has 15 residues. The CDR3 nucleotides are TGTGCCAGCAGCCAAGAGGAGGCTAGCAGGGATACGCAGTATTTT. Translating gives CASSQEEASRDTQYF.

V and J are TRBV27 and TRBJ1-5; D call uncertain. Trimming cost V 0 bases and J 5 bases, with 8 bases left between them. This CDR3 has 14 amino acids. Germline CDR1 and CDR2: MNHEY and SMNVEV (reference sequence). The CDR3, as DNA: TGTGCCAGCAGTTTATCTCCTGGGTATCAGCCCCAGCATTTT. This gives the protein CASSLSPGYQPQHF.

This clone has just one count. The V gene is TRBV6-1, the J gene TRBJ1-1, with a weak D call TRBD1 (6 bases). The V end was cut by 7 bases, the J end by 1 base, with 13 bases between. From germline, CDR1 is MNHNS and CDR2 SASEGT. The CDR3 extends over 14 amino acids. The chain's CDR3 is CASTIGGGNTEAFF. DNA for the CDR3: TGTGCCAGCACCATTGGAGGGGGGAACACTGAAGCTTTCTTT.

The chain carries TRBV30 and TRBJ2-7; D gene uncertain. CDR3 size: 13 residues. V lost 0 bases, J lost 6 bases, and 12 bases lay in between. Germline-derived CDR1 and CDR2 are GTSNPN and SVGIG (reference sequence). CDR3 nucleotides: TGTGCCTGGAGTGTACGTCGAGCGTTCGAGCAGTACTTC. Its translation is CAWSVRRAFEQYF.

This clone occurred a few times. The chain combines TRBV15 with TRBJ2-3, with a weak D call TRBD1 (6 bases). V lost 0 bases to trimming and J lost 5 bases, with 15 bases between them. Germline CDR1 and CDR2: LNHNV and YYDKDF (reference sequence). This CDR3 has 16 residues. Here the CDR3 DNA reads TGTGCCACCAGCAGAGAAACAGGGTCTTTAGGAGATACGCAGTATTTT. Its translation is CATSRETGSLGDTQYF.

V and J are TRBV6-5 and TRBJ1-4, with D perhaps matching TRBD1 (5 bases). V lost 5 bases and J lost 8, with 18 bases in between. Germline CDR1 reads MNHEY; CDR2 reads SVGAGI. The CDR3 runs to 15 residues. CDR3 DNA sequence: TGTGCCAGCAGTGCTACCGGGGCCGCGGAAGAAAAACTGTTTTTT. Translating gives CASSATGAAEEKLFF.

The chain employs TRBV5-4 and TRBJ2-3; 9 bases line up with TRBD2. Per germline, CDR1 SGHNT and CDR2 YYREEE (reference sequence). V gave up 3 bases and J gave up 2 bases; unmatched junction bases: 7. This CDR3 contains 16 residues. CDR3 protein: CASSSPAGGPTDTQYF. CDR3 nucleotides: TGTGCCAGCAGCTCACCGGCGGGAGGGCCCACAGATACGCAGTATTTT.

This clone was detected a few times. The chain carries TRBV2 and TRBJ2-3, with D possibly TRBD1 on 6 matching bases. This CDR3 contains 12 residues. In germline, CDR1 is SNHLY, CDR2 FYNNEI. Trimming removed 6 bases from V and 4 bases from J, with 8 bases in between. This CDR3 is CASRAGADTQYF. Written as DNA, the CDR3 is TGTGCCAGCAGGGCAGGGGCAGATACGCAGTATTTT.

This clone was recorded only once. This sequence joins TRBV5-1 and TRBJ2-3; TRBD1 agrees at 8 bases. The CDR3 consists of 14 residues. CDR1 and CDR2 from the germline V gene are SGHRS and YFSETQ. Trimming took 5 bases from V and 5 from J; bases not matched to a gene: 7. For the CDR3, the DNA is TGCGCCAGCAGACCAGGAACAGGGGGAGATACGCAGTATTTT. This sequence encodes CASRPGTGGDTQYF.

The V gene is TRBV2, the J gene TRBJ2-1, with 10 bases lining up with TRBD2. This CDR3 spans 17 amino acids. Trimming at V came to 1 base and at J to 6 bases, leaving 9 bases not matched to a gene. CDR1 is SNHLY, CDR2 FYNNEI, per germline. The CDR3 region is CASSEGASGRRGNEQFF. The CDR3 DNA is TGTGCCAGCAGTGAAGGTGCTAGCGGGAGAAGAGGCAATGAGCAGTTCTTC.

The chain is built from TRBV27 and TRBJ2-7; D unclear. Trimming took 7 bases from V and 0 from J, leaving 10 bases between them. CDR3 length: 13 amino acids. Germline assignment: CDR1 MNHEY and CDR2 SMNVEV (reference sequence). The CDR3 DNA reads TGTGCCAGCAAAAGCGAAAACTCCTACGAGCAGTACTTC. Protein product: CASKSENSYEQYF.

V gene TRBV5-1 combines with J gene TRBJ1-3, with D hard to call. V lost 5 bases, J lost 5 bases, and 11 bases lay in between. The CDR3 covers 13 residues. The germline CDR1 and CDR2 sequences are SGHRS and YFSETQ. CDR3 in amino acids: CASRGSVRNTIYF. The CDR3 nucleotides read TGCGCCAGCAGGGGATCAGTGAGAAACACCATATATTTT.

The chain recombines TRBV5-1 with TRBJ2-5; 9 bases match TRBD2. CDR3 length: 16 residues. Germline V CDR1 and CDR2: SGHRS, YFSETQ. V dropped 0 bases and J dropped 2; count of bases not matched to a gene: 5. CDR3 in DNA: TGCGCCAGCAGCTTGGCCGCGACTAGCGGACAAGAGACCCAGTACTTC. It yields the protein CASSLAATSGQETQYF.

With regard to this clone: A far larger clone is off by one base, so a read error is likely. The chain has TRBV5-6 and TRBJ2-7; D gene unclear. Germline CDR1 is SGHDT and CDR2 is YYEEEE. The germline V and J ends were trimmed by 3 bases and 3 bases, with 4 bases remaining between them. CDR3 length equals 11 residues. CDR3 DNA sequence: TGTGCCAGCAGCTCGGGCTACGAGCAGTACTTC. Translation: CASSSGYEQYF.

The chain joins TRBV6-5 to TRBJ1-1; the match to TRBD1 covers 11 bases. CDR3 size: 15 residues. The ends lost 5 bases at V and 5 bases at J; junction bases unmatched: 7. Per the germline V gene, CDR1 is MNHEY and CDR2 is SVGAGI. DNA for the CDR3: TGTGCCAGCAGTAGTCCCGGGACAGGGGGAACTGAAGCTTTCTTT. Protein: CASSSPGTGGTEAFF.

The rearrangement joins TRBV7-3 to TRBJ2-3; D is unclear. Germline loops: CDR1 SGHTA, CDR2 FQGTGA. V shed 2 bases and J shed 4 bases, with 13 bases lying between them. This CDR3 has 15 amino acids. CDR3 in amino acids: CASSLFKVPPDTQYF. The CDR3 DNA follows: TGTGCCAGCAGCTTATTTAAGGTCCCACCAGATACGCAGTATTTT.

This chain's CDR3 is CASSLLAGGADTQYF. The CDR3 DNA reads TGTGCCAGCAGCTTACTAGCGGGGGGGGCAGATACGCAGTATTTT. J is TRBJ2-3 and V is TRBV11-2; TRBD2 matches 12 bases. The germline V gene encodes CDR1 SGHAT and CDR2 FQNNGV. This CDR3 has 15 amino acids. Trimming cost V 2 bases and J 4 bases; bases outside gene matches: 1.

This chain connects TRBV4-2 to TRBJ1-1; the match to TRBD1 covers 12 bases. Trimming took 2 bases from V and 5 from J; bases not matched to a gene: 9. The germline V gene encodes CDR1 LGHNA and CDR2 YNFKEQ. The CDR3 contains 17 residues. CDR3 amino acids: CASSQTGTGGLWTEAFF. The CDR3 DNA reads as TGTGCCAGCAGCCAAACCGGGACAGGGGGCCTATGGACTGAAGCTTTCTTT.

The DNA of the CDR3 is TGCGCCAGCAGCCAAGATGCAGGGCTTAAGACCGAGCAGTACTTC. Its translation is CASSQDAGLKTEQYF. The genes are TRBV4-3 and TRBJ2-7, with a weak D call TRBD1 (5 bases). V was clipped by 0 bases and J by 6 bases, with 15 bases between them. Germline V gene data show CDR1 as LGHNA and CDR2 as YSLEER. The length of the CDR3 is 15 residues.

The rearrangement links TRBV10-3 to TRBJ1-1; D might be TRBD1 (6 bases). Per the germline V gene, CDR1 is ENHRY and CDR2 is SYGVKD. V gave up 8 bases and J gave up 5 bases, with 18 bases separating them. The CDR3 runs 14 residues. CDR3: CAIRDMAFRTEAFF. The CDR3 region has the DNA TGTGCCATCCGGGACATGGCGTTTCGTACTGAAGCTTTCTTT.

This chain uses TRBV5-1 with TRBJ2-7; D is ambiguous. This CDR3 comprises 13 residues. V was pared by 4 bases and J by 3 bases, with 11 bases between. Germline V gene data show CDR1 as SGHRS and CDR2 as YFSETQ. CDR3 region: CASSPDLGYEQYF. CDR3 DNA: TGCGCCAGCAGCCCGGATCTAGGCTACGAGCAGTACTTC.

This clone was found a few times. CDR3 sequence (DNA): TGTGCCAGCAGCCCGGCCGGGAGCGAGACCCAGTACTTC. It yields the protein CASSPAGSETQYF. This chain joins TRBV5-4 and TRBJ2-5, with D possibly matching TRBD2 (6 bases). Trimming stripped 4 bases from V and 5 bases from J, with 12 bases between. The CDR3 has 13 residues. Germline V gene data show CDR1 as SGHNT and CDR2 as YYREEE (reference sequence). Looking up the rest from reference TRBV5-4 and TRBJ2-5 gives the full variable domain: ETGVTQSPTHLIKTRGQQVTLRCSSQSGHNTVSWYQQALGQGPQFIFQYYREEENGRGNFPPRFSGLQFPNYSSELNVNALELDDSALYLCASSPAGSETQYFGPGTRLLVL.

V gene TRBV9 combines with J gene TRBJ2-1; D may be TRBD2 (5 bases). Trimming removed 0 bases at V and 8 bases at J, with 12 bases between. The CDR3 contains 14 residues. Germline assignment: CDR1 SGDLS and CDR2 YYNGEE. CDR3 amino acids: CASSVGELMDEQFF. The CDR3, as DNA: TGTGCCAGCAGCGTAGGGGAGCTAATGGATGAGCAGTTCTTC.